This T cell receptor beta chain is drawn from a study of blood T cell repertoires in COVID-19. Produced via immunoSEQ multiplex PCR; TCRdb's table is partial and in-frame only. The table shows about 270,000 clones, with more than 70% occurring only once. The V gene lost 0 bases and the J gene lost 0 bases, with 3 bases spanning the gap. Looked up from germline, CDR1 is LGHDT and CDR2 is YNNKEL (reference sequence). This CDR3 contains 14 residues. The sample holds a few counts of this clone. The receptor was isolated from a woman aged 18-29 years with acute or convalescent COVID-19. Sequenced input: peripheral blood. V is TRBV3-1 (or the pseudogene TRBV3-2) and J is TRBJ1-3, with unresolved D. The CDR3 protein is CASSQDNSGNTIYF. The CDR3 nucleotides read TGTGCCAGCAGCCAAGACAACTCTGGAAACACCATATATTTT.